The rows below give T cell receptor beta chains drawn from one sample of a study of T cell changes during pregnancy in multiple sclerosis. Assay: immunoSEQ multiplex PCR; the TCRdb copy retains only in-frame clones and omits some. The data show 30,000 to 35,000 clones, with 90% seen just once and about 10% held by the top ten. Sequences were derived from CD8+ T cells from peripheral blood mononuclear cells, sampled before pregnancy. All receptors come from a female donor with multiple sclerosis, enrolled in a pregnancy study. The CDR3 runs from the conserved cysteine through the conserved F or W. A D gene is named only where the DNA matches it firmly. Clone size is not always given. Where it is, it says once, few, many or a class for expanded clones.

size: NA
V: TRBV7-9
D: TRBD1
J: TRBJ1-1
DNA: TGTGCCAGCAGCCATACGACAGGGACCTTTAACACTGAAGCTTTCTTT
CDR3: CASSHTTGTFNTEAFF

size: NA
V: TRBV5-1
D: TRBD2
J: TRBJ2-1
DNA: TGCGCCAGCCATGAGGGAGGGGCGGATGAGCAGTTCTTC
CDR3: CASHEGGADEQFF

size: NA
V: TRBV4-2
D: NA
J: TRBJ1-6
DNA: TGTGCCAGCAGCCAAGATCTCGGGGGAAATTCACCCCTCCACTTT
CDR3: CASSQDLGGNSPLHF

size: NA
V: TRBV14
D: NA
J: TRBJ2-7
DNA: TGTGCCAGCAGCCAAGTTCTCGAGCAGTACTTC
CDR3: CASSQVLEQYF

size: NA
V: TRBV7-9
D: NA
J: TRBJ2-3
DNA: TGTGCCAGCAGCCCAAGCACAGATACGCAGTATTTT
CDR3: CASSPSTDTQYF

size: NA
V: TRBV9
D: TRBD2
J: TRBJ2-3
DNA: TGTGCCAGCAGCGTAGCTCGGACTAGCGGTTCTAGCACAGATACGCAGTATTTT
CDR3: CASSVARTSGSSTDTQYF

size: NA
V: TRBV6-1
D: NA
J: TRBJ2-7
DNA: TGTGCCAGCGATCCGGGACTTTCATCCTACGAGCAGTACTTC
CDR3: CASDPGLSSYEQYF

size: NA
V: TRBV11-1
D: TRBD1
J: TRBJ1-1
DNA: TGTGCCAGCAGCCGGACAGGGGACACTGAAGCTTTCTTT
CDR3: CASSRTGDTEAFF

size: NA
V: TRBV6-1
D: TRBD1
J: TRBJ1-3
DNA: TGTGCCAGCAGTGAAGTGTCGGGACAGGGTGGAAACACCATATATTTT
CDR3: CASSEVSGQGGNTIYF

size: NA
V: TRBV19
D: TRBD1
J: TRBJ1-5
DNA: TGTGCCAGTAGTATAGCGCGGACAGGGTCCAATCAGCCCCAGCATTTT
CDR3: CASSIARTGSNQPQHF

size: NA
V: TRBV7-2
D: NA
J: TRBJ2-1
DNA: TGTGCCACCCCAGAGGTAGCGGAAATCTCCTACAATGAGCAGTTCTTC
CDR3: CATPEVAEISYNEQFF

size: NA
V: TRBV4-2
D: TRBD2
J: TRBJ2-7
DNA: TGTGCCAGCAGCCAAGTAGCGGGAGGTTTCCACGAGCAGTACTTC
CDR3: CASSQVAGGFHEQYF

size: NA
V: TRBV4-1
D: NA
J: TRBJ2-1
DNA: TGCGCCAGCAGCCAAGAGAGGGAAGTAGTCTTC
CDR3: CASSQEREVVF

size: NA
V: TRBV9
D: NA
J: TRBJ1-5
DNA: TGTGCCAGCAGCCCCCACGGGAATCAGCCCCAGCATTTT
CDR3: CASSPHGNQPQHF

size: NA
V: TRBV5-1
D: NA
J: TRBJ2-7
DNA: TGCGCCAGCAGCTTGGGTCAGGGGCTCTACGAGCAGTACTTC
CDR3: CASSLGQGLYEQYF

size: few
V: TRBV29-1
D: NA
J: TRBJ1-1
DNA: TGCAGCGTTGATCCCCAGGGGATGAACACTGAAGCTTTCTTT
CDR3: CSVDPQGMNTEAFF

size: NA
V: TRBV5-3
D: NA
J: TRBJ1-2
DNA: TGTGCCAGAAGCTTTGTCCCAGGGGACTATGGCTACACCTTC
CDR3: CARSFVPGDYGYTF

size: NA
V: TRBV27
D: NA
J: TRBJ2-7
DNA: TGTGCCAGCAGCCTAAGAGGGACACTCTACGAGCAGTACTTC
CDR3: CASSLRGTLYEQYF

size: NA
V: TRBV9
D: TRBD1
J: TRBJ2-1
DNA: TGTGCCAGCAATCCAGCCGGGACAGAGCCTAATGAGCAGTTCTTC
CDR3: CASNPAGTEPNEQFF

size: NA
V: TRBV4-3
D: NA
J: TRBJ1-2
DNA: TGCGCCAGCAGCCAAAGCGCGGGGGCCTATGGCTATGGCTACACCTTC
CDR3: CASSQSAGAYGYGYTF

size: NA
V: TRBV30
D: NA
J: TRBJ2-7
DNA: TGTGCCTGGAAGGGCAGGGGTTACGAGCAGTACTTC
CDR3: CAWKGRGYEQYF

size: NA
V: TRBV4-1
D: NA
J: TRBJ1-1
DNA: TGCGCCAGCAGCCAAGAGTCCGGCGGTGCCATGAACACTGAAGCTTTCTTT
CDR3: CASSQESGGAMNTEAFF

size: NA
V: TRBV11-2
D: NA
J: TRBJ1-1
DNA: TGTGCCAGCAGCTTACGGGGGGTATGGAACACTGAAGCTTTCTTT
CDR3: CASSLRGVWNTEAFF

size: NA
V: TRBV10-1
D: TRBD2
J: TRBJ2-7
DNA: TGCGCCAGGTTAAAGCGGGGCACCTACGAGCAGTACTTC
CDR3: CARLKRGTYEQYF

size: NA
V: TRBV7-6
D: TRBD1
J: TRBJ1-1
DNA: TGTGCCAGCAGCTTCACAGACAGGGGAGCTGAAGCTTTCTTT
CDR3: CASSFTDRGAEAFF

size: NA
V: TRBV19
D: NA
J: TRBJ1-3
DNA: TGTGCCAGTATGCTTTCACACAGAATCTCTGGAAACACCATATATTTT
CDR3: CASMLSHRISGNTIYF

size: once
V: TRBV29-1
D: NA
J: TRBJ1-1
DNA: TGCAGCGTTGAAGATCGCCGGGTGATAAACACTGAAGCTTTCTTT
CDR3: CSVEDRRVINTEAFF

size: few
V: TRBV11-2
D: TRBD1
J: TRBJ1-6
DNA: TGTGCCAGCAGCCCGGGACAGGGAATGAGGAATTCACCCCTCCACTTT
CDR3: CASSPGQGMRNSPLHF

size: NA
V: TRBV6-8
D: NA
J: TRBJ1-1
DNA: TGTGCCAGTAGGGAACCAGGGATGGCGGACACTGAAGCTTTCTTT
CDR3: CASREPGMADTEAFF

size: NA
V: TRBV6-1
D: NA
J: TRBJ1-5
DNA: TGTGCCAGCAGTGTGATGACTGAGTATAGCAATCAGCCCCAGCATTTT
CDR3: CASSVMTEYSNQPQHF

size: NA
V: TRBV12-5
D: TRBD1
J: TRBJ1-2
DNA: TGTGCTAGTGGCCAGGGGGTCGGCTACACCTTC
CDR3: CASGQGVGYTF

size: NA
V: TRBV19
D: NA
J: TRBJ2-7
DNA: TGTGCCAGTAGTCGGGTAGCGAGCTCCTACGAGCAGTACTTC
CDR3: CASSRVASSYEQYF

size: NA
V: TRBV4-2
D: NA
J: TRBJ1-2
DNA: TGTGCCAGCAGCCAATTCGGGGATAGCTTCTATGGCTACACCTTC
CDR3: CASSQFGDSFYGYTF

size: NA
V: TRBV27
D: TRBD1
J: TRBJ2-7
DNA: TGTGCCAGCAGTTTAGAACAGGGGGCTCGGGAGCAGTACTTC
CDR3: CASSLEQGAREQYF

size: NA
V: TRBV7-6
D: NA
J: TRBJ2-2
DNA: TGTGCCAGCAGCTGGCAGGGGTCCGGGGAGCTGTTTTTT
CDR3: CASSWQGSGELFF

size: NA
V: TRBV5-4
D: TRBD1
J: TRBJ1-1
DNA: TGTGCCAGCAGCTTTGGGACAGCTGAAGCTTTCTTT
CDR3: CASSFGTAEAFF